This TCR beta chain came from a study of blood T cells in healthy people across ages. Findings and caveats of the study: PBMCs were not sorted, which prevented a conclusive comparison of naive versus antigen-experienced cells. Higher diversity and more naive CD4+ cells were features of long-lived donors, compared to aged donors.

The CDR3 has 12 residues. The V gene's germline CDR1 is MNHEY and CDR2 SMNVEV (reference sequence). Deletions cut 8 bases from V and 4 bases from J, with 12 bases between. A word on this clonotype: As yet, its antigen is unknown.

The use of a sample-barcoded 5' primer and a J-beta primer mix characterized a second PCR of roughly 6 to 11 cycles. TCRdb redid the calling of the 5' RACE reads with MiXCR, one entry per CDR3 protein. The table has over a million distinct CDR3 sequences, under 45% seen once. This receptor was obtained from a woman aged 55-70 years in good health. The chain joins TRBV27 to TRBJ2-7; D is possibly TRBD2 (6 bases). The sample was blood. The CDR3: CASREIGYEQYF. For the CDR3, the DNA is TGTGCCAGCCGGGAGATCGGGTACGAGCAGTACTTC.